Below, 5 T cell receptor beta chains from the same sample are listed, as sequenced in a study of OX40 agonist ivuxolimab in advanced cancers. Measured with immunoSEQ multiplex PCR; TCRdb has only the in-frame clones, and not every one. This table holds approximately 94,000 clones, approximately 90% found once. The sample was CD4+ or CD8+ T cells sorted from blood, taken in a trial of the OX40 agonist ivuxolimab. These receptors all come from an adult with an advanced solid tumor such as melanoma, head and neck, liver or kidney cancer.

This clone was counted a few times. This rearrangement joins TRBV6-1 to TRBJ1-2; D ambiguous. The CDR3 extends over 13 amino acids. Trimming took 3 bases from V and 1 from J, leaving 6 bases between them. Germline CDR1 reads MNHNS; CDR2 reads SASEGT. For the CDR3, the DNA is TGTGCCAGCAGTGAGCGGGGTAACTATGGCTACACCTTC. It yields the protein CASSERGNYGYTF.

The chain uses TRBV30 and TRBJ1-4, with D perhaps TRBD1 (6 bases). The CDR3 contains 14 residues. The germline V gene encodes CDR1 GTSNPN and CDR2 SVGIG (reference sequence). Between the trimmed V and J ends, which lost 5 bases and 2 bases, there was a span of 12 bases. CDR3 loop: CAWAQGNTNEKLFF. CDR3 sequence (DNA): TGTGCCTGGGCCCAGGGGAACACTAATGAAAAACTGTTTTTT.

CDR3 protein: CASSPGTSEKLFF. CDR3 coding DNA: TGTGCCAGCTCACCGGGGACATCTGAAAAACTGTTTTTT. This chain links TRBV18 with TRBJ1-4; D is perhaps TRBD1 (6 bases). CDR3 length equals 13 residues. From germline, CDR1 is KGHSH and CDR2 LQKENI. The germline V and J ends were trimmed by 3 bases and 7 bases, with 9 bases remaining between them.

This clone was observed a few times. The rearrangement joins TRBV10-3 to TRBJ1-1, with a possible D match to TRBD1 (6 bases). This CDR3 has 13 amino acids. V was clipped by 4 bases and J by 4 bases, with 10 bases between them. CDR1 is ENHRY and CDR2 is SYGVKD in the germline V gene. CDR3 residues: CAISVGAGTEAFF. In DNA form, the CDR3 reads TGTGCCATCAGTGTGGGGGCAGGCACTGAAGCTTTCTTT.

This sequence joins TRBV29-1 and TRBJ1-2; no definite D call. This CDR3 spans 8 amino acids. In germline, CDR1 is SQVTM, CDR2 ANQGSEA. V lost 4 bases and J 7 bases, leaving 1 base between the germline ends. For the CDR3, the DNA is TGCAGCGTTGCTGGCTACACCTTC. Translating gives CSVAGYTF.